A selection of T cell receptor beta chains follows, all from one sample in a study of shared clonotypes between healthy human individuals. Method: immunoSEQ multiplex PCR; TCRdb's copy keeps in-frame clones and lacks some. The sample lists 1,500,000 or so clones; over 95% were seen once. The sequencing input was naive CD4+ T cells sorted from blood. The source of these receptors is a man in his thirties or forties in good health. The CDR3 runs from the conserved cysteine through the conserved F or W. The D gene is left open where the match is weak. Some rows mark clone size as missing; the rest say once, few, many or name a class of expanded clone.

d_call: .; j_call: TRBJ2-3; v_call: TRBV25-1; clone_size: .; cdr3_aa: CASRAISTDTQYF; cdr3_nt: TGTGCCAGCAGGGCCATAAGCACAGATACGCAGTATTTT
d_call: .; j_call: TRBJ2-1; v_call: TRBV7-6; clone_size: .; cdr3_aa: CASSKERAAAGEQFF; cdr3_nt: TGTGCCAGCAGCAAGGAGCGGGCGGCCGCGGGTGAGCAGTTCTTC
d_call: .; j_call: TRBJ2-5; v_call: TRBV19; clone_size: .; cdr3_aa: CASSIELTRLGTQYF; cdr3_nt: TGTGCCAGTAGTATCGAATTAACTCGTCTCGGGACCCAGTACTTC
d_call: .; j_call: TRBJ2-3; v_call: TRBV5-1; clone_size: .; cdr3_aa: CASSYNSGPSTDTQYF; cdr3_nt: TGCGCCAGCAGCTATAATAGCGGACCCAGCACAGATACGCAGTATTTT
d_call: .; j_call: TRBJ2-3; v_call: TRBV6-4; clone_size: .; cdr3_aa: CASSDSMGTDTQYF; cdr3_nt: TGTGCCAGCAGTGACTCGATGGGCACAGATACGCAGTATTTT
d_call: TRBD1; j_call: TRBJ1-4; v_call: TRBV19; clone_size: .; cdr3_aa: CASSLLGQGDEKLFF; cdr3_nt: TGTGCCAGTAGCCTTCTAGGACAGGGAGATGAAAAACTGTTTTTT
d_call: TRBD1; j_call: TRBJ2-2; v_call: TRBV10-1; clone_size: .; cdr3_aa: CASSELGTGVSTGELFF; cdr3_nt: TGCGCCAGCAGTGAGCTTGGGACAGGGGTGTCAACCGGGGAGCTGTTTTTT
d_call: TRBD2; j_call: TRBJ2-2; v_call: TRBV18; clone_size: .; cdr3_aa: CASSPPSGRVTTGELFF; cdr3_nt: TGTGCCAGCTCACCGCCCAGCGGGAGGGTGACCACCGGGGAGCTGTTTTTT
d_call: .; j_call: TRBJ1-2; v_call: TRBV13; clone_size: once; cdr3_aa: CASTRGRNYGYTF; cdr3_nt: TGTGCCTCGACCCGAGGCCGTAACTATGGCTACACCTTC
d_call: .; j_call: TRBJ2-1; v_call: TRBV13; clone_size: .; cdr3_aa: CASSLQRDSGGNEQFF; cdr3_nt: TGTGCCAGCAGCTTACAACGCGACAGTGGAGGAAATGAGCAGTTCTTC